This paragraph covers one TCR beta chain sequence. Original data processing: Amplification with reference gene primers provided the estimates of nucleated cell counts. Sequenced by immunoSEQ multiplex PCR; TCRdb stores in-frame clones only, minus some. For V, J and clone size, that table is used; D and trimming come from the DNA. The sample carries around 130,000 clones, 75% to 90% recorded once. CDR3 length equals 15 residues. Germline-derived CDR1 and CDR2 are SEHNR and FQNEAQ (reference sequence). The J segment lost 5 bases and the V segment lost 1 base, leaving 4 bases of the junction unmatched. Residents of approximately 25 US areas, aged about 18 to 95 years, made up the participants. Cohorts were based on clinical histories the participants reported. The data belong to a study of blood T cell repertoires in COVID-19.

Sequencing input: PBMCs or T cells enriched from blood (not recorded which). The V and J genes are TRBV7-9 and TRBJ1-4; 7 nucleotides agree with TRBD1. This sequence originates from a man between 25 and 39 years old who had recovered from COVID-19. DNA for the CDR3: TGTGCCAGCAGCTTAGGGGACAGACGAAATGAAAAACTGTTTTTT. Translated, it gives CASSLGDRRNEKLFF.